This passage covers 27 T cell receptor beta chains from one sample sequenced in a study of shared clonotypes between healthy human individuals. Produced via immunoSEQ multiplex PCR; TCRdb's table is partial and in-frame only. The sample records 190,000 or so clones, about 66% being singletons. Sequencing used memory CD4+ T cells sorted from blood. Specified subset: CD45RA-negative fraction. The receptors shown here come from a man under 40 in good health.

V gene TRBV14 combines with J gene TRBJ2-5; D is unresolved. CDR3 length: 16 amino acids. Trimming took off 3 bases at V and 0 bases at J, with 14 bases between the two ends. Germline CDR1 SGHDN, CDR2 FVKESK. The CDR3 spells CASSQRLAVNQETQYF. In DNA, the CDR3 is TGTGCCAGCAGCCAGAGACTCGCAGTCAACCAAGAGACCCAGTACTTC.

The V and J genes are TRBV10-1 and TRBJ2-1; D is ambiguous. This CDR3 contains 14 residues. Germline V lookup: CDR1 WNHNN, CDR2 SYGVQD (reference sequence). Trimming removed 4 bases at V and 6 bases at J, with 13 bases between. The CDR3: CASSGGGIGNEQFF. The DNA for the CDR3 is TGCGCCAGCAGTGGAGGTGGGATCGGCAATGAGCAGTTCTTC.

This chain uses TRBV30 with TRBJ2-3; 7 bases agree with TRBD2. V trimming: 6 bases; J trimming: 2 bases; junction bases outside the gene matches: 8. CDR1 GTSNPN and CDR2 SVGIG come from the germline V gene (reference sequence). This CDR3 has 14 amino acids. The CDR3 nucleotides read TGTGCCTGTGCTCCCCGGGGGGTCACAGATACGCAGTATTTT. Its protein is CACAPRGVTDTQYF.

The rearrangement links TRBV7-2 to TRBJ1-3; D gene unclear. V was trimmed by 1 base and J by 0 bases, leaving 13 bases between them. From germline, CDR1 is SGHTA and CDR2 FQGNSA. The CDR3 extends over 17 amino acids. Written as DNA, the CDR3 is TGTGCCAGCAGCTTAGTGGGCAATTACTTCTCTGGAAACACCATATATTTT. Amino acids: CASSLVGNYFSGNTIYF.

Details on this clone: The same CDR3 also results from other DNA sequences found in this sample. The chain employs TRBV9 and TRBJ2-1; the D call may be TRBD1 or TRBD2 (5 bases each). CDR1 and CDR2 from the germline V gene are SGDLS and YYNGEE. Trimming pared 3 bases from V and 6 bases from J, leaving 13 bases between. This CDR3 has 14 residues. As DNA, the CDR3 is TGTGCCAGCAGCGCAGGTACTAGGGGCAATGAGCAGTTCTTC. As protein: CASSAGTRGNEQFF.

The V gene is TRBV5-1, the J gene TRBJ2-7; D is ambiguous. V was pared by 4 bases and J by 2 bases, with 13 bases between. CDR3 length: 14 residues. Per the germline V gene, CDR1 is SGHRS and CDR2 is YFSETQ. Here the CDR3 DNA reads TGCGCCAGCAGCCGGACGGGTAGGGCCTACGAGCAGTACTTC. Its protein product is CASSRTGRAYEQYF.

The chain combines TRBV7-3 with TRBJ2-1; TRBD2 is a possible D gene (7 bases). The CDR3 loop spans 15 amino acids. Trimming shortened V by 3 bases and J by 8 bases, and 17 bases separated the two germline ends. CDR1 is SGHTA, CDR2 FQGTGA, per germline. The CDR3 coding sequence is TGTGCCAGCAGCTTGGCGGGGGCTCAGTGGGATGAGCAGTTCTTC. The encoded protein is CASSLAGAQWDEQFF.

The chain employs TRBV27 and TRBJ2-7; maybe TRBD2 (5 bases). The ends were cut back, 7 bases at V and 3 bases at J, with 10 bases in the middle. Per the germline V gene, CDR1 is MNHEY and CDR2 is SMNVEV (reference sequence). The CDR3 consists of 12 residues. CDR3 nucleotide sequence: TGTGCCAGCATGGGTGAGGGCTACGAGCAGTACTTC. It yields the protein CASMGEGYEQYF.

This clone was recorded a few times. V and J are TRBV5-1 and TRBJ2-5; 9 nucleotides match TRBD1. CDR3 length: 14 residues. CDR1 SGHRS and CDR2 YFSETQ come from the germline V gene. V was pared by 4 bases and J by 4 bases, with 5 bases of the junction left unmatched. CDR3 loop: CASSPDRGTETQYF. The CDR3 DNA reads TGCGCCAGCAGCCCCGACAGGGGGACAGAGACCCAGTACTTC.

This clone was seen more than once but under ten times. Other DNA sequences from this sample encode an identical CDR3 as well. In DNA form, the CDR3 reads TGTGCCAGCAGCGTAGGTGACTCCTACAATGAGCAGTTCTTC. Protein product: CASSVGDSYNEQFF. This rearrangement joins TRBV9 to TRBJ2-1; D is uncertain. The CDR3 spans 14 residues. Trimming left V 0 bases short and J 0 bases short, with 4 bases between. Germline CDR1 SGDLS, CDR2 YYNGEE.

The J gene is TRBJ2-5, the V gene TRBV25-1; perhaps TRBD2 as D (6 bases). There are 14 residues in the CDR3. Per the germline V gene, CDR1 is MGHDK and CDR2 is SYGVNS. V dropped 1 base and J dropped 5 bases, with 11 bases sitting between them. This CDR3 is CASSELGLRETQYF. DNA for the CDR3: TGTGCCAGCAGTGAATTGGGACTTCGGGAGACCCAGTACTTC. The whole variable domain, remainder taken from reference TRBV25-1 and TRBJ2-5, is EADIYQTPRYLVIGTGKKITLECSQTMGHDKMYWYQQDPGMELHLIHYSYGVNSTEKGDLSSESTVSRIRTEHFPLTLESARPSHTSQYLCASSELGLRETQYFGPGTRLLVL.

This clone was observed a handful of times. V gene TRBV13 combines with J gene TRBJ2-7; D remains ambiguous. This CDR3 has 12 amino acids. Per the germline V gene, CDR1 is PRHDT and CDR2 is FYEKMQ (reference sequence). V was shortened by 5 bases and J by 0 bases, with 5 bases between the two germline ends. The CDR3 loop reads CASSLSSYEQYF. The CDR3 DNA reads TGTGCCAGCAGCCTGAGCTCCTACGAGCAGTACTTC.

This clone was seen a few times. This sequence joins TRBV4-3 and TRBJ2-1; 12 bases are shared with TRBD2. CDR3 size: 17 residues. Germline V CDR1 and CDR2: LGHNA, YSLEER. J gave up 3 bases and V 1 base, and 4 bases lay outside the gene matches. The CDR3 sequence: CASSQGRTSGDYNEQFF. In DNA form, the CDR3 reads TGCGCCAGCAGCCAAGGTCGGACTAGCGGGGACTACAATGAGCAGTTCTTC.

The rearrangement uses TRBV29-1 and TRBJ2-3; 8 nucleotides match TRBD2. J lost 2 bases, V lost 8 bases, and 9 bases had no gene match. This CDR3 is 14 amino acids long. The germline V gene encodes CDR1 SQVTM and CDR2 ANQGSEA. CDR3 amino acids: CSSLEREITDTQYF. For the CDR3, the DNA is TGCAGCTCACTGGAGCGGGAGATCACAGATACGCAGTATTTT.

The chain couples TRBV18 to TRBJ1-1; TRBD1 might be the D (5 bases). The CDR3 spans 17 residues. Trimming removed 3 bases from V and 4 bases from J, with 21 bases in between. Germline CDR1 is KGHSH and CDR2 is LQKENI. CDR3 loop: CASSPERDSPSPTEAFF. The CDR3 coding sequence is TGTGCCAGCTCACCCGAAAGGGACTCCCCGAGTCCCACTGAAGCTTTCTTT.

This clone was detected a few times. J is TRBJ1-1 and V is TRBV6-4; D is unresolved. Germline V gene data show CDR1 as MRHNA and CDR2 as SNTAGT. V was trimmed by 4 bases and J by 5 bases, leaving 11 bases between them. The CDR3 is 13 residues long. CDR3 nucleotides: TGTGCCAGCAGTGCGGGGTCGCGTACTGAAGCTTTCTTT. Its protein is CASSAGSRTEAFF.

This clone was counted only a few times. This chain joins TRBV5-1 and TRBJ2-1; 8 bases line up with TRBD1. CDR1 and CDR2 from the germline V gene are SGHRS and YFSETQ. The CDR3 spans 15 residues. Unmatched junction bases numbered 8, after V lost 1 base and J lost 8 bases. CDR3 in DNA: TGCGCCAGCAGCTTGCGGGCAGGGGGCGGGGATGAGCAGTTCTTC. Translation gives CASSLRAGGGDEQFF. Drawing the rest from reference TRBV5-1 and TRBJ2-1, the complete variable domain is KAGVTQTPRYLIKTRGQQVTLSCSPISGHRSVSWYQQTPGQGLQFLFEYFSETQRNKGNFPGRFSGRQFSNSRSEMNVSTLELGDSALYLCASSLRAGGGDEQFFGPGTRLTVL.

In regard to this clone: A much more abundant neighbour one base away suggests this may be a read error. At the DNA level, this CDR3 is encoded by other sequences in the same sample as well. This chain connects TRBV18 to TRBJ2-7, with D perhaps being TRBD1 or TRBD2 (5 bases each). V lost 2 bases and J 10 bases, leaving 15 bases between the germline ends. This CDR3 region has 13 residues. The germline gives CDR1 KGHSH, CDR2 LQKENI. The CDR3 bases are TGTGCCAGCTCACCATCACGGGACGGGAATCAGTACTTC. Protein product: CASSPSRDGNQYF.

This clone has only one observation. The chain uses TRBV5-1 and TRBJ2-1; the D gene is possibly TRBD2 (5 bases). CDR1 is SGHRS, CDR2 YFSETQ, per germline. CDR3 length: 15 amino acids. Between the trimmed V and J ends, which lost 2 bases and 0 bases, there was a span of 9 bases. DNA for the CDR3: TGCGCCAGCAGCTTAAGCGGATTCTCCTACAATGAGCAGTTCTTC. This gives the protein CASSLSGFSYNEQFF.

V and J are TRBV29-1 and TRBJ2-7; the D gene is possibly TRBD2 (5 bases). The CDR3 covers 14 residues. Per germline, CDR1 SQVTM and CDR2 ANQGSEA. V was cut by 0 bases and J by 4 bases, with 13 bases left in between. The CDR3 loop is CSVEEELGSYEQYF. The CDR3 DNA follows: TGCAGCGTTGAAGAAGAACTAGGATCGTACGAGCAGTACTTC.

Here the CDR3 DNA reads TGTGCCAGCAGCTTACACTCGTCCCGAAGCTATGGCTACACCTTC. Translation gives CASSLHSSRSYGYTF. The J gene is TRBJ1-2, the V gene TRBV7-8; no definite D call. V dropped 2 bases and J dropped 4 bases, with 14 bases sitting between them. The germline V gene encodes CDR1 SGHVS and CDR2 FQNEAQ. This CDR3 region has 15 residues.

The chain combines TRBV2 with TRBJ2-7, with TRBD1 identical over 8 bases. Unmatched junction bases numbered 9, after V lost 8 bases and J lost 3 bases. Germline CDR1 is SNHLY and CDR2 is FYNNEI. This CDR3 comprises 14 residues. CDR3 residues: CASSKDRVGYEQYF. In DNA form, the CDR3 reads TGTGCCAGCTCAAAGGACAGGGTAGGCTACGAGCAGTACTTC. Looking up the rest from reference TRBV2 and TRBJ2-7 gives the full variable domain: EPEVTQTPSHQVTQMGQEVILRCVPISNHLYFYWYRQILGQKVEFLVSFYNNEISEKSEIFDDQFSVERPDGSNFTLKIRSTKLEDSAMYFCASSKDRVGYEQYFGPGTRLTVT.

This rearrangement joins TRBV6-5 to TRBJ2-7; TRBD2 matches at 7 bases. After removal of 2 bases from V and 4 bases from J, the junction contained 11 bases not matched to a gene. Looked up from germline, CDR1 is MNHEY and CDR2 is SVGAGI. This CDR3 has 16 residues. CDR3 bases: TGTGCCAGCAGTTACGTTCGACTAGCAAAACCTTACGAGCAGTACTTC. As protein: CASSYVRLAKPYEQYF.

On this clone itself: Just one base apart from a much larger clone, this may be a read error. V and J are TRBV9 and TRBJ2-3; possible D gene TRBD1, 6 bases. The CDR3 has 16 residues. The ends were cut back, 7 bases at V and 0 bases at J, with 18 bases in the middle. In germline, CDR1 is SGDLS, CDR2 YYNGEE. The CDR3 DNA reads TGTGCCAGCGGTTCTAGGGGGAATCCTAGCACAGATACGCAGTATTTT. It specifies CASGSRGNPSTDTQYF.

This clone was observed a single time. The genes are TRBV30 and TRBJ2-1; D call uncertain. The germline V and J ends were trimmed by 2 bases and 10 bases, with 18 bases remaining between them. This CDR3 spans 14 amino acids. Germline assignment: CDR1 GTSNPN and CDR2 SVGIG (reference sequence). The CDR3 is CAWSPFSNRKEQFF. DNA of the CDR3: TGTGCCTGGAGTCCCTTTAGCAACAGAAAGGAGCAGTTCTTC.

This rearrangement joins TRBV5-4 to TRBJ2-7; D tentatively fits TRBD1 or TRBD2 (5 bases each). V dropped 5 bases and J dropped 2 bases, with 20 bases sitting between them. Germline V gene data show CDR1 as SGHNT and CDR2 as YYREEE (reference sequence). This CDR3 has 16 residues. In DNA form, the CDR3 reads TGTGCCAGCAGTATGGGGACCAGGGCAATCACCTACGAGCAGTACTTC. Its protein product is CASSMGTRAITYEQYF.

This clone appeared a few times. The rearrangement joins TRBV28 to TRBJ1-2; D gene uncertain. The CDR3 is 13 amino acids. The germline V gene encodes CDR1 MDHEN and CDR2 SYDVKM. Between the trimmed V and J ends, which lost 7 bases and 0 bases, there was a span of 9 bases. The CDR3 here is CASIAGANYGYTF. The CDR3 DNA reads TGTGCCAGCATTGCCGGAGCTAACTATGGCTACACCTTC.